These 29 T cell receptor beta chains were all obtained from the same sample, sequenced in a study of T cells in Graves' hyperthyroidism and ophthalmopathy. Amplified TCR beta CDR3 regions derived from RNA transcripts. TCR CDR3 underwent first-round RT-PCR with the HTBI primer set. One entry per CDR3 protein, called by TCRdb with MiXCR from the multiplex PCR reads. This sample has 750,000 to 900,000 distinct CDR3 sequences; 35% to 40% occur once, and the top ten carry more than 7%. Material for sequencing was blood. The source of these receptors is a man between 18 and 35 years old with Graves' hyperthyroidism.

At least ten counts were recorded for this clonotype. The V gene is TRBV7-9, the J gene TRBJ2-5, with a possible D match to TRBD2 (5 bases). The CDR3 runs to 15 residues. V was shortened by 4 bases and J by 2 bases, with 14 bases between the two germline ends. The V gene's germline CDR1 is SEHNR and CDR2 FQNEAQ (reference sequence). The CDR3 region is CASSSTPDSQETQYF. CDR3 sequence (DNA): TGTGCCAGCAGCTCTACGCCGGACTCACAAGAGACCCAGTACTTC.

The sample holds many counts of this clonotype. CDR3: CASSIGSSGANVLTF. The CDR3 DNA is TGTGCCAGTAGTATAGGGAGCTCTGGGGCCAACGTCCTGACTTTC. The gene calls are TRBV19 and TRBJ2-6; unclear D gene. V lost 1 base and J 0 bases, leaving 4 bases between the germline ends. Per the germline V gene, CDR1 is LNHDA and CDR2 is SQIVND (reference sequence). The CDR3 loop spans 15 amino acids.

The chain joins TRBV5-4 to TRBJ1-5, with D unclear. Trimming shortened V by 6 bases and J by 12 bases, and 4 bases separated the two germline ends. The CDR3 is 8 residues long. Germline V gene lookup returns CDR1 SGHNT and CDR2 YYREEE (reference sequence). The CDR3 spells CASTNQHF. The CDR3 nucleotides read TGTGCCAGCACCAACCAGCATTTT.

This clonotype was seen at least ten times. The chain uses TRBV29-1 and TRBJ2-7, with D unclear. Germline loops: CDR1 SQVTM, CDR2 ANQGSEA. Trimming left V 5 bases short and J 3 bases short, with 8 bases between. CDR3 length: 11 residues. CDR3 sequence (DNA): TGCAGCGTTACACTAAACTACGAGCAGTACTTC. Protein product: CSVTLNYEQYF.

The rearrangement joins TRBV11-1 to TRBJ1-2, with D possibly matching TRBD1 (5 bases). The CDR3 contains 14 residues. The V gene lost 7 bases and the J gene lost 0 bases, with 12 bases spanning the gap. Germline V CDR1 and CDR2: SGHAT, FQDESV (reference sequence). The CDR3 protein is CASTGRGANYGYTF. In nucleotides, the CDR3 is TGTGCCAGCACCGGAAGGGGAGCTAACTATGGCTACACCTTC.

V is TRBV5-6 and J is TRBJ1-6; a possible D gene is TRBD1 (6 bases). The CDR3 has 15 residues. From germline, CDR1 is SGHDT and CDR2 YYEEEE. Trimming stripped 2 bases from V and 6 bases from J, with 12 bases between. CDR3 sequence reads: CASSLRGALNSPLHF. The CDR3 DNA reads as TGTGCCAGCAGCTTACGGGGGGCCCTTAATTCACCCCTCCACTTT.

Points on this clonotype: A read error may produce the germline difference seen at one junction end. The chain couples TRBV2 to TRBJ2-7, with 8 bases aligning to TRBD1. CDR1 is SNHLY, CDR2 FYNNEI, per germline. The CDR3 loop spans 12 amino acids. This CDR3 reads CATRTGIHEQCF. In nucleotides, the CDR3 is TGTGCCACTAGGACAGGGATCCACGAGCAGTGCTTC.

This clonotype was counted between two and nine times. The V gene is TRBV2, the J gene TRBJ1-2; 7 nucleotides align to TRBD1. There are 11 residues in the CDR3. V shed 9 bases and J 5 bases; nucleotides not matched to a gene: 3. CDR1 SNHLY and CDR2 FYNNEI come from the germline V gene. The CDR3 region is CASGTAYGYTF. In DNA, the CDR3 is TGTGCCAGTGGGACAGCGTATGGCTACACCTTC.

As concerns this clonotype: A read error may account for a junction end that differs from germline. The chain carries TRBV7-2 and TRBJ1-1; maybe TRBD1 (5 bases). Germline V gene sequence: CDR1 SGHTA, CDR2 FQGNSA. CDR3 length equals 15 residues. The CDR3 DNA sequence: TGTGTCAGCAGCTTGCCAGGGACTTGGAACACTGAAGCTTTCTTT. Translated: CVSSLPGTWNTEAFF.

The chain uses TRBV20-1 and TRBJ2-2, with D unresolved. The CDR3 covers 14 residues. Trimming pared 6 bases from V and 7 bases from J, leaving 18 bases between. Germline CDR1 DFQATT, CDR2 SNEGSKA (reference sequence). The CDR3 loop reads CSASQLGASGELFF. Here the CDR3 DNA reads TGCAGTGCCTCCCAGCTAGGTGCGAGCGGGGAGCTGTTTTTT.

The CDR3 coding sequence is TGTGCCAGCAGCCAAGATTACTTC. It translates to CASSQDYF. V gene TRBV14 combines with J gene TRBJ2-7, with D hard to call. The V end lost 0 bases, the J end lost 13 bases, and 1 base lay between the germline ends. The V gene's germline CDR1 is SGHDN and CDR2 FVKESK. The CDR3 has 8 residues.

This chain connects TRBV20-1 to TRBJ1-1; D is uncertain. The CDR3 has 12 residues. V lost 6 bases to trimming and J lost 5 bases, with 13 bases between them. Germline V CDR1 and CDR2: DFQATT, SNEGSKA (reference sequence). As DNA, the CDR3 is TGCAGTGCAGAATCTCAGGAGACTGAAGCTTTCTTT. The encoded protein is CSAESQETEAFF.

The V call is TRBV12-3 or TRBV12-4, the J call TRBJ1-1; a weak D match, TRBD1 (5 bases). Trimming cost V 7 bases and J 4 bases, with 13 bases left between them. The CDR3 has 13 residues. CDR3 residues: CASTIGVLTEAFF. In DNA, the CDR3 is TGTGCCAGCACCATAGGGGTTCTCACTGAAGCTTTCTTT.

There are a few counts of this clonotype. J is TRBJ1-5 and V is TRBV28; D unclear. Deletions cut 4 bases from V and 3 bases from J, with 10 bases between. This CDR3 is 14 amino acids long. Looked up from germline, CDR1 is MDHEN and CDR2 is SYDVKM. CDR3 protein: CASSWRELNQPQHF. The CDR3 DNA reads as TGTGCCAGCAGTTGGAGAGAACTCAATCAGCCCCAGCATTTT.

This clonotype came up many times. V gene TRBV7-2 combines with J gene TRBJ2-2; 8 bases line up with TRBD1. Germline trimming cut 1 base from V and 6 bases from J; bases unmatched to any gene: 4. Germline CDR1 is SGHTA and CDR2 is FQGNSA. The CDR3 totals 15 residues. Here the CDR3 DNA reads TGTGCCAGCAGCTTAGGGCAGGGGGCGGCCGGGGAGCTGTTTTTT. Its protein is CASSLGQGAAGELFF.

This clonotype came up a few times. The CDR3 coding sequence is TGTGCCAGCAGTTACTCGATAAAGAGGACCAATTCACCCCTCCACTTT. This translates into CASSYSIKRTNSPLHF. The V gene is TRBV6-5, the J gene TRBJ1-6; the D is unclear. Germline CDR1 is MNHEY and CDR2 is SVGAGI. Deletions cut 0 bases from V and 7 bases from J, with 13 bases between. The CDR3 totals 16 residues.

Comments on this clonotype: This may come from a read error, since a much larger clone is one base off. V gene TRBV10-3 combines with J gene TRBJ1-4; D not certain. The CDR3 runs 11 residues. Trimming shortened V by 6 bases and J by 8 bases, and 7 bases separated the two germline ends. CDR1 and CDR2 (germline): ENHRY, SYGVKD. CDR3 amino acids: CAISQPEKLFF. The DNA of the CDR3 is TGTGCCATCAGCCAACCGGAAAAACTGTTTTTT.

In this sample, this clonotype turned up many times. The chain combines TRBV20-1 with TRBJ2-5, with TRBD2 matching over 9 bases. After removal of 6 bases from V and 5 bases from J, the junction contained 10 bases not matched to a gene. This CDR3 has 14 residues. The germline CDR1 and CDR2 sequences are DFQATT and SNEGSKA (reference sequence). The CDR3 region is CSAGQAGGPETQYF. In DNA, the CDR3 is TGCAGTGCCGGACAGGCGGGAGGGCCGGAGACCCAGTACTTC.

The V call is TRBV6-5, the J call TRBJ1-2; no clear D gene. CDR3 length: 14 amino acids. Trimming left V 2 bases short and J 8 bases short, with 15 bases between. Germline V lookup: CDR1 MNHEY, CDR2 SVGAGI. The CDR3 DNA reads as TGTGCCAGCAGTTACGGGGAGGGAATGGGCGGCTACACCTTC. It yields the protein CASSYGEGMGGYTF.

The rearrangement uses TRBV6-5 and TRBJ1-4; weak D call: TRBD1 (6 bases). The germline V gene encodes CDR1 MNHEY and CDR2 SVGAGI. V shed 4 bases and J shed 10 bases, with 22 bases lying between them. The CDR3 covers 16 residues. CDR3 nucleotide sequence: TGTGCCAGCAGTTCAAGGGACATGGCGGCTAAACGAAAACTGTTTTTT. Its protein product is CASSSRDMAAKRKLFF.

The J gene is TRBJ2-2, the V gene TRBV9, with D possibly being TRBD1 or TRBD2 (5 bases each). Germline CDR1 reads SGDLS; CDR2 reads YYNGEE. The CDR3 consists of 14 residues. The ends were cut back, 2 bases at V and 9 bases at J, with 14 bases in the middle. The CDR3 DNA is TGTGCCAGCAGCGTCGGGGACCTGGCCCGGGAGCTGTTTTTT. Translating gives CASSVGDLARELFF. Full variable domain (remainder filled in from reference TRBV9 and TRBJ2-2): DSGVTQTPKHLITATGQRVTLRCSPRSGDLSVYWYQQSLDQGLQFLIQYYNGEERAKGNILERFSAQQFPDLHSELNLSSLELGDSALYFCASSVGDLARELFFGEGSRLTVL.

V usage is TRBV7-9 and J usage is TRBJ2-7; D gene uncertain. The CDR3 has 12 residues. V lost 3 bases to trimming and J lost 3 bases, with 6 bases between them. The germline V gene has CDR1 SEHNR and CDR2 FQNEAQ (reference sequence). The CDR3 protein is CASSFSNYEQYF. CDR3 coding DNA: TGTGCCAGCAGCTTTTCTAACTACGAGCAGTACTTC.

This clonotype was picked up many times. The rearrangement joins TRBV9 to TRBJ2-5; 7 bases map to TRBD1. Germline V CDR1 and CDR2: SGDLS, YYNGEE. CDR3 length: 13 residues. J was trimmed by 3 bases and V by 5 bases; bases with no gene match: 4. The CDR3 protein is CASSNDREETQYF. The CDR3 nucleotides read TGTGCCAGCAGTAACGACAGGGAAGAGACCCAGTACTTC.

This clonotype was counted between two and nine times. CDR3 coding DNA: TGTGCCAGCCAGGAGGGACCCTACGAGCAGTACTTC. It yields the protein CASQEGPYEQYF. This chain uses TRBV6-5 with TRBJ2-7, with a weak D call TRBD2 (6 bases). The CDR3 consists of 12 residues. The germline V and J ends were trimmed by 8 bases and 2 bases, with 10 bases remaining between them. The germline gives CDR1 MNHEY, CDR2 SVGAGI.

This clonotype was seen ten or more times. The rearrangement joins TRBV24-1 to TRBJ2-7; D might be TRBD2 (6 bases). V lost 5 bases and J lost 5, with 12 bases in between. Germline CDR1 KGHDR, CDR2 SFDVKD. The CDR3 is 13 amino acids. The CDR3 loop reads CATSVGTSHEQYF. For the CDR3, the DNA is TGTGCCACCAGTGTCGGGACTTCGCACGAGCAGTACTTC.

Turning to this clonotype: With a much larger clone just one base away, this may be a read error. This rearrangement joins TRBV20-1 to TRBJ1-3, with TRBD1 identical over 8 bases. The germline CDR1 and CDR2 sequences are DFQATT and SNEGSKA (reference sequence). CDR3 length equals 11 residues. The CDR3 is CSAGTGNAIYF. CDR3 coding DNA: TGCAGTGCAGGGACAGGAAACGCCATATATTTT.

CDR3 protein: CASSQRDSPIRGNQPQHF. Written as DNA, the CDR3 is TGTGCCAGCAGCCAGCGGGACAGCCCCATCCGGGGTAATCAGCCCCAGCATTTT. This sequence joins TRBV5-6 and TRBJ1-5; 7 bases line up with TRBD1. The CDR3 totals 18 residues. Germline V CDR1 and CDR2: SGHDT, YYEEEE. Trimming took 4 bases from V and 4 from J; bases not matched to a gene: 17.

This clonotype showed up just a few times. The chain employs TRBV4-1 and TRBJ1-5; D call uncertain. There are 14 residues in the CDR3. The V gene's germline CDR1 is MGHRA and CDR2 YSYEKL. V lost 1 base, J lost 4 bases, and 8 bases lay in between. The CDR3 DNA reads TGCGCCAGCAGCCAAGTGACGGAAAATCAGCCCCAGCATTTT. Its translation: CASSQVTENQPQHF.

The chain carries TRBV20-1 and TRBJ1-4; maybe TRBD1 (6 bases). The germline V gene encodes CDR1 DFQATT and CDR2 SNEGSKA (reference sequence). V was cut by 4 bases and J by 8 bases, with 14 bases left in between. There are 13 residues in the CDR3. This CDR3 reads CSAKDGRGEKLFF. In DNA, the CDR3 is TGCAGTGCTAAAGACGGGAGGGGGGAAAAACTGTTTTTT.